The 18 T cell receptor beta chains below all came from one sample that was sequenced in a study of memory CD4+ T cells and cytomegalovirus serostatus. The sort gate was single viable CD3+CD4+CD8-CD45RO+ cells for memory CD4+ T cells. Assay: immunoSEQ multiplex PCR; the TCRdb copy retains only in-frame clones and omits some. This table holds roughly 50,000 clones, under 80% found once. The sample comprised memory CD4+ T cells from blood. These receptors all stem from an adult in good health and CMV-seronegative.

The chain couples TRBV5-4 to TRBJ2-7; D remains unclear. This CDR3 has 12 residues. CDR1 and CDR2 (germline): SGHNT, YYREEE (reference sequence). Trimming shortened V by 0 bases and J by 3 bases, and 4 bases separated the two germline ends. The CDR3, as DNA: TGTGCCAGCAGCTTGGATGGCTACGAGCAGTACTTC. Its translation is CASSLDGYEQYF.

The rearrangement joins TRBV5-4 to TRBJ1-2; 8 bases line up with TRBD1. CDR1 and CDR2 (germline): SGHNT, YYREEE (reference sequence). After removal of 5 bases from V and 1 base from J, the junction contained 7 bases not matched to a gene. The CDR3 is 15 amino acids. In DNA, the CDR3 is TGTGCCAGCAGGCGAATGGACAGGGTTAACTATGGCTACACCTTC. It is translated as CASRRMDRVNYGYTF.

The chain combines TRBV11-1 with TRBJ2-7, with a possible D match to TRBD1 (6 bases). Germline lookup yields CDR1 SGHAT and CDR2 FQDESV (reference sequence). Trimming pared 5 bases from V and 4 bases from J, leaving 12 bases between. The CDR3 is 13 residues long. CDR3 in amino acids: CASSLLQGYEQYF. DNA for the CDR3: TGTGCCAGCAGCCTACTACAGGGATACGAGCAGTACTTC. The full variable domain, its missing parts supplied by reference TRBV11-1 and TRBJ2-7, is EAEVAQSPRYKITEKSQAVAFWCDPISGHATLYWYRQILGQGPELLVQFQDESVVDDSQLPKDRFSAERLKGVDSTLKIQPAELGDSAMYLCASSLLQGYEQYFGPGTRLTVT.

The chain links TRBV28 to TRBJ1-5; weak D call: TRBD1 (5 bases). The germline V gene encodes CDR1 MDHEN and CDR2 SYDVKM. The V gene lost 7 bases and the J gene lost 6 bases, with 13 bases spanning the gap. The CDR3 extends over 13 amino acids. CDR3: CASTLRGGQPQHF. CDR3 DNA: TGTGCCAGCACCCTCCGGGGGGGTCAGCCCCAGCATTTT.

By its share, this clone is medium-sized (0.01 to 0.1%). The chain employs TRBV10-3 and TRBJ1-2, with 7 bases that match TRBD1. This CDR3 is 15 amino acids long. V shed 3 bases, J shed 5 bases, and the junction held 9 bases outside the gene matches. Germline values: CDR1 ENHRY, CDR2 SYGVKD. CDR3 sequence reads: CAISEGYRGRYGYTF. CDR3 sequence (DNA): TGTGCCATCAGTGAAGGATACAGGGGTCGGTATGGCTACACCTTC.

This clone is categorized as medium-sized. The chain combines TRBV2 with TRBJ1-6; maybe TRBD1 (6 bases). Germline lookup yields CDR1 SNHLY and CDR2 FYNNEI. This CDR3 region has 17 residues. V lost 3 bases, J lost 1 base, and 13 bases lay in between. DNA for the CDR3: TGTGCCAGCAGTGAGGAGGGGGGACGGTCCTATAATTCACCCCTCCACTTT. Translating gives CASSEEGGRSYNSPLHF.

CDR3 protein: CASSLVPGESYEQYF. As DNA, the CDR3 is TGTGCCAGCAGCTTAGTTCCAGGGGAGTCCTACGAGCAGTACTTC. The genes are TRBV7-8 and TRBJ2-5; possible D gene TRBD1, 6 bases. The J call may be faulty, since TRBJ2-7 better matches the DNA end. The CDR3 is made up of 15 amino acids. The V gene's germline CDR1 is SGHVS and CDR2 FQNEAQ.

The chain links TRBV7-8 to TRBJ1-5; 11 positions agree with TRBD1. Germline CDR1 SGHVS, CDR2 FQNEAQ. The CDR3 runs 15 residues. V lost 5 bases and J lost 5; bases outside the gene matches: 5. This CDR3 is CASSVGTGGDQPQHF. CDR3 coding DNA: TGTGCCAGCAGCGTGGGGACAGGGGGTGATCAGCCCCAGCATTTT.

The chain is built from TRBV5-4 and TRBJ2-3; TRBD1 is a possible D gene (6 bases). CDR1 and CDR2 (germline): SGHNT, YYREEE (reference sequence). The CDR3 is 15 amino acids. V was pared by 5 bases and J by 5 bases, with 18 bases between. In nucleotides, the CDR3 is TGTGCCAGCAGTCGCAGGCAGGGGAAGGGAGATACGCAGTATTTT. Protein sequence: CASSRRQGKGDTQYF. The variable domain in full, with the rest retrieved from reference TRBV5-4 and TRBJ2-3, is ETGVTQSPTHLIKTRGQQVTLRCSSQSGHNTVSWYQQALGQGPQFIFQYYREEENGRGNFPPRFSGLQFPNYSSELNVNALELDDSALYLCASSRRQGKGDTQYFGPGTRLTVL.

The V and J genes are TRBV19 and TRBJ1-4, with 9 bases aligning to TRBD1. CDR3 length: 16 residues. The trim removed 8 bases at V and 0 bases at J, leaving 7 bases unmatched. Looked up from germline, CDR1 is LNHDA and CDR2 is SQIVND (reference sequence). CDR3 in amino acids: CASGYGTGTTNEKLFF. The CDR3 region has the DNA TGTGCCAGTGGATACGGGACAGGGACAACTAATGAAAAACTGTTTTTT.

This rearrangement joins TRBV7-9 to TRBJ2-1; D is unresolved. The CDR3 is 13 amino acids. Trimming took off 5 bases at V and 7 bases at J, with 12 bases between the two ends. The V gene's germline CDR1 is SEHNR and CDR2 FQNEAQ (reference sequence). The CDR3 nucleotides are TGTGCCAGCAGCCCCATCCTTAAGAATGAGCAGTTCTTC. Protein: CASSPILKNEQFF.

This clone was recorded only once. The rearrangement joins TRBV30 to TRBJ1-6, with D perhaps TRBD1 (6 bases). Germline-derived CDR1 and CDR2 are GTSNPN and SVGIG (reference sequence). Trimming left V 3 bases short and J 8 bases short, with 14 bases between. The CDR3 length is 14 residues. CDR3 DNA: TGTGCCTGGAGCCTGGGGGGCGGTTATTCACCCCTCCACTTT. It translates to CAWSLGGGYSPLHF.

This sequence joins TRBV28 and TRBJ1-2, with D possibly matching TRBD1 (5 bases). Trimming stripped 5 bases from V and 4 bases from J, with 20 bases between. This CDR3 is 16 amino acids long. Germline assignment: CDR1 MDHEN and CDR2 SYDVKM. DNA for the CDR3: TGTGCCAGCAGTATCCTGGGGGAGGGAGGACTCTATGGCTACACCTTC. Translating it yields CASSILGEGGLYGYTF.

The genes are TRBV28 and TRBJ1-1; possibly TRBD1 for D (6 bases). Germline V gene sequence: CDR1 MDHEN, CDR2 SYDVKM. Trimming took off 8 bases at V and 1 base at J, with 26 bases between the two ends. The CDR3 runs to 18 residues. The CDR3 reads CASLGFDRRPSENTEAFF. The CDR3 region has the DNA TGTGCCAGCCTTGGATTTGACAGGCGACCCTCTGAGAACACTGAAGCTTTCTTT.

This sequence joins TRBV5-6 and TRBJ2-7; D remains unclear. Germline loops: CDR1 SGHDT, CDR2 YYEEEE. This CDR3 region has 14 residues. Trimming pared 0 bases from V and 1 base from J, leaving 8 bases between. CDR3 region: CASSLVSGSYEQYF. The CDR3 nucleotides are TGTGCCAGCAGCTTGGTGTCGGGTTCCTACGAGCAGTACTTC. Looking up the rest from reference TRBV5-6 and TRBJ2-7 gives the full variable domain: DAGVTQSPTHLIKTRGQQVTLRCSPKSGHDTVSWYQQALGQGPQFIFQYYEEEERQRGNFPDRFSGHQFPNYSSELNVNALLLGDSALYLCASSLVSGSYEQYFGPGTRLTVT.

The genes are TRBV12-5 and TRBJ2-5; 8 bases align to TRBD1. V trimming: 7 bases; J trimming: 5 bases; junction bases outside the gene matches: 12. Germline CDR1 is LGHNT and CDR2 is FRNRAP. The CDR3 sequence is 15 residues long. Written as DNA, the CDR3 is TGTGCTAGTGCCCCACAGGGGGGAGTTGCGGAGACCCAGTACTTC. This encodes CASAPQGGVAETQYF.

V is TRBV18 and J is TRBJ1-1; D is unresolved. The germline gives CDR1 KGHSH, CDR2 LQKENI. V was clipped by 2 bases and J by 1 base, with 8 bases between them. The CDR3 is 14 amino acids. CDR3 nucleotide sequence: TGTGCCAGCTCACCAGGCGTATGGAACACTGAAGCTTTCTTT. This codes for CASSPGVWNTEAFF.

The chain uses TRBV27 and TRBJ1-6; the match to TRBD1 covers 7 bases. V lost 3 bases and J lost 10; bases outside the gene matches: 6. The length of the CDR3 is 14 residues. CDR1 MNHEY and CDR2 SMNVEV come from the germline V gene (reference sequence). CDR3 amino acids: CASSFRDSGSPLHF. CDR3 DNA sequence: TGTGCCAGCAGTTTCCGGGACAGCGGGTCACCCCTCCACTTT.